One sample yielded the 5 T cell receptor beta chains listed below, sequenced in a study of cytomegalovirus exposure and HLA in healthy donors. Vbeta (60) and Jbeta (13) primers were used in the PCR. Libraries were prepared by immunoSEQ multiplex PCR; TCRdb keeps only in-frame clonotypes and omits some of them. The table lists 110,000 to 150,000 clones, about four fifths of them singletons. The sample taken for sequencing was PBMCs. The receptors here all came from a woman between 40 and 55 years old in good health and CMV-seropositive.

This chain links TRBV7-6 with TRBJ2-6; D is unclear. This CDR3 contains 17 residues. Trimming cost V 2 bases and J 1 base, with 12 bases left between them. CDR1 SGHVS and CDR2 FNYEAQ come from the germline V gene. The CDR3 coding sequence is TGTGCCAGCAGCTTATACCCCCAGGAATCTGGGGCCAACGTCCTGACTTTC. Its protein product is CASSLYPQESGANVLTF.

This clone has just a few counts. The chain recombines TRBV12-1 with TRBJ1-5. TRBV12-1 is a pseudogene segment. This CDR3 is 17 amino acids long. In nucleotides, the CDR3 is TGTGCCAGCGCCCGAGATTTCAGTGAGGAGGGCAATCAGCCCCAGCATTTT. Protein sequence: CASARDFSEEGNQPQHF.

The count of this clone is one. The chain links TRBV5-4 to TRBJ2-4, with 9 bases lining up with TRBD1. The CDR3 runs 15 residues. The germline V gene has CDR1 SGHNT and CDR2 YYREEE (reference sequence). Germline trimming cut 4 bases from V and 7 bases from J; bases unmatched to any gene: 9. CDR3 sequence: CASSPGQGSRNIQYF. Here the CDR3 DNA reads TGTGCCAGCAGCCCCGGACAGGGGTCGAGGAACATTCAGTACTTC.

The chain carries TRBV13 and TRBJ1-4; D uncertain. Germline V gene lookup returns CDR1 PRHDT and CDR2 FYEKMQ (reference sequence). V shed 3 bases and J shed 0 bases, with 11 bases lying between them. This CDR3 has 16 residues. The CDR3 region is CASSFRGTATNEKLFF. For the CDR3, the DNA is TGTGCCAGCAGCTTCCGTGGCACCGCAACTAATGAAAAACTGTTTTTT.

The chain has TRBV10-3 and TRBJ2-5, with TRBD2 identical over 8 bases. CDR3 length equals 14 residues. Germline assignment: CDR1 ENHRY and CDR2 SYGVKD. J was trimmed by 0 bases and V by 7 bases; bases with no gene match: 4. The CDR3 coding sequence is TGTGCCATCAAAGTAGCGGGGAACCAAGAGACCCAGTACTTC. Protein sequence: CAIKVAGNQETQYF.